This T cell receptor (beta chain) was sequenced for a study of blood T cell repertoires in COVID-19. Clones were sequenced by immunoSEQ multiplex PCR, and TCRdb holds only the in-frame ones, with some missing. The table shows roughly 160,000 clones, with 70% to 90% occurring only once. The germline CDR1 and CDR2 sequences are MDHEN and SYDVKM. Trimming pared 7 bases from V and 6 bases from J, leaving 15 bases between. The CDR3 contains 13 residues. Specimen: peripheral blood. The sequence was collected from an elderly woman with COVID-19, enrolled during active disease. J is TRBJ1-2 and V is TRBV28; D is perhaps TRBD1 (6 bases). In nucleotides, the CDR3 is TGTGCCAGCACCCTGCTTAGGGGGAATGGCTACACCTTC. Translating gives CASTLLRGNGYTF.